Listed below are T cell receptor beta chains from one sample, sequenced in a study of blood T cell repertoires in COVID-19. TCRdb's table, derived via immunoSEQ multiplex PCR, lists solely in-frame clones and lacks some. The sample holds about 280,000 clones, 83% seen once. The sample consisted of peripheral blood. The receptors were gathered from a woman aged 50 to 60 who had recovered from COVID-19. The conserved cysteine and the conserved F or W are not part of the CDR3 here.

V,CDR3
TRBV9,ASSELASGDEQF
TRBV24-1,ATSDAETSGNTIY
TRBV25-1,ASSGPGTGNYGYT
TRBV7-2,ASSPRGPGTRPEAF
TRBV5-5,ASSSGQLQETQY
TRBV27,ASSLSGPDTGELF
TRBV4-2,ASSQTRVDTEAF
TRBV5-1,ASSSYRDRDGYT
TRBV6-5,ASSLQGGVDTEAF
TRBV27,ASSPDRNQPQH
TRBV14,ASSENQGAQGYT
TRBV27,ASVGGKAEAF
TRBV5-1,ASSSGQLPATEQF
TRBV27,ASAGTTETQY
TRBV19,ASSFGTRYNSPLH
TRBV28,ASRRDGHYGYT
TRBV19,ASSIFLGESAQH
TRBV4-3,ASSQEVGGNTGELF
TRBV4-3,ASSHVLAGGPYEQY
TRBV5-1,ASSLTGQGSYNEQF
TRBV2,ASSEVRLALQETQY
TRBV5-1,ASSSQGDDGYT
TRBV7-2,ASSLFRTVNTEAF
TRBV7-6,ASSSPGAGGSLNGELF
TRBV2,ASRPGLAGVFPYNEQF
TRBV7-9,ASGPGGLGAYEQY
TRBV12-3/TRBV12-4,ASSRDQPQH
TRBV27,ASRGTGAWGYT
TRBV5-6,ASSFGPSGTNSDTQY
TRBV3-1/TRBV3-2,ASSPRQGHTGELF
TRBV9,ASSVATGGADTGELF
TRBV18,ASSPPTGQGSYEQY
TRBV27,ASSSSGGSYNEQF
TRBV19,ASHRLGGANEQF
TRBV5-4,ASSTKETTSSTQY
TRBV3-1/TRBV3-2,ASSNGLAGGQETQY
TRBV5-6,ASSLDGRGYGYT
TRBV4-2,ASSQGQGTLGGELF
TRBV5-1,ASSPGGTPYEQY
TRBV5-4,ASKKDMGNEKLF
TRBV6-2/TRBV6-3,ASSYSMGSEAF